This TCR beta chain is from a study of T cells in Graves' hyperthyroidism and ophthalmopathy. About the research overall: At initial diagnosis, before any treatment had begun, peripheral blood was obtained.

CDR1 is ENHRY, CDR2 SYGVKD, per germline. The CDR3 consists of 18 residues. With V trimmed by 4 bases and J by 4 bases, 15 bases remained unmatched. Uncontrolled infection, other autoimmune disease, pregnancy and lactation each barred patients from inclusion. Together with thyroid ultrasound, orbital computed tomography, serum thyroxine and TRAb, clinical symptoms were used for diagnoses. PBMCs were obtained from approximately 10 ml fresh peripheral blood. Amplification yielded TCR beta CDR3 regions, with RNA transcripts as the source. The HTBI primer set was used in a first-round RT-PCR of the TCR CDR3. TCRdb re-called the multiplex PCR reads with MiXCR, one entry per CDR3 protein. The sample holds some 350,000 distinct CDR3 sequences; roughly 13% are singletons and the top ten take roughly 35%. This clonotype was counted at least ten times.

The chain joins TRBV10-3 to TRBJ2-3, with 9 bases aligning to TRBD2. This TCR derives from a woman in her forties with Graves' ophthalmopathy. The sequencing sample was made of blood. In DNA form, the CDR3 reads TGTGCCATCAGTGCCGCGGGGGGTAGCGGGAGTAGCCCAGATACGCAGTATTTT. Amino acids: CAISAAGGSGSSPDTQYF.